This T cell receptor (beta chain) appears in the sequencing data of a study of T cells in localized non-small cell lung cancer. Points from the study as a whole: In uninvolved adjacent lung, T cell clonality reached its highest value, exceeding tumor. Appearances in adjacent lung were noted for a median roughly 50 of the top 100 tumor clones.

Trimming took off 2 bases at V and 5 bases at J, with 9 bases between the two ends. CDR1 is MNHNS, CDR2 SASEGT, per germline. This CDR3 is 13 amino acids long. The table came from immunoSEQ multiplex PCR; TCRdb's copy has only in-frame clones and leaves some out. The table lists 70,000 or so clones, 70% to 85% of them singletons. About this clone: Its specificity is unknown.

Source: peripheral blood, taken before any cancer treatment. The chain joins TRBV6-1 to TRBJ2-5; D possibly corresponds to TRBD2 (6 bases). This receptor was obtained from a female donor over 55 with stage I lung adenocarcinoma. CDR3 region: CASSEQGGETQYF. CDR3 DNA sequence: TGTGCCAGCAGTGAACAGGGAGGCGAGACCCAGTACTTC.